The present entry profiles one TCR beta chain with its context. Random-hexamer reverse transcription was applied to about 0.45 to 1 ug RNA. TCRdb re-called the immunoSEQ multiplex PCR reads through MiXCR, storing one row per CDR3 protein. This table holds 70,000 to 100,000 distinct CDR3 sequences, roughly 96% found once. These data originate in a study of CD8 T cells in Susac syndrome. Germline CDR1 reads LGHNA; CDR2 reads YNFKEQ. The length of the CDR3 is 19 residues. V lost 0 bases, J lost 4 bases, and 23 bases lay in between. Patients having Susac syndrome satisfied recently defined diagnostic criteria for definite or probable disease.

The rearrangement links TRBV4-2 to TRBJ2-3, with D possibly TRBD1 on 7 matching bases. The sequence was obtained from a human donor with Susac syndrome. Sequenced input: CD8+ T cells from PBMCs. CDR3 amino acids: CASSQDSFLSRGEADTQYF. The CDR3 DNA reads TGTGCCAGCAGCCAAGATTCCTTCTTGAGCAGGGGGGAAGCAGATACGCAGTATTTT.